This T cell receptor (beta chain) was captured in a study of blood T cell repertoires in COVID-19. Study overall: PBMCs, B-cell-depleted T cells, or T cells provided the cDNA or gDNA that made up the material.

All enrollees were roughly 18 to 95 years old and from around 25 US areas. Participants had their cohort set by participant-reported clinical history. This CDR3 spans 15 amino acids. Germline CDR1 is LGHNA and CDR2 is YNFKEQ. J gave up 1 base and V 1 base, and 3 bases lay outside the gene matches. Source study methods: Counts of nucleated cells, estimated from reference gene primer amplification, were obtained. Only in-frame clones appear in the TCRdb table, and some are missing; sequencing was by immunoSEQ multiplex PCR. V and J calls and clone size follow that table, whereas D and trimming were derived from the DNA. The sample has 350,000 to 400,000 clones, 87% seen once. To note about this clone: This specimen includes other DNA sequences encoding the same CDR3.

The source material was PBMCs or T cells enriched from blood (not recorded which). J is TRBJ2-7 and V is TRBV4-2; 8 bases agree with TRBD1. This TCR was recovered from a man between 35 and 55 years old in a cohort exposed to, infected with or recovered from COVID-19 (not recorded which). The CDR3 bases are TGTGCCAGCAGCCAAGGGCAGGGGGCTTCCTACGAGCAGTACTTC. Amino acid sequence: CASSQGQGASYEQYF.